Listed below are T cell receptor beta chains from one sample, sequenced in a study of blood T cell repertoires in COVID-19. Produced via immunoSEQ multiplex PCR; TCRdb's table is partial and in-frame only. The data contain roughly 500,000 clones, 70% to 90% of them seen just once; the ten biggest clones take up about 3.2%. The sample was peripheral blood. These receptors were obtained from a human donor in a cohort sampled during active COVID-19. The CDR3 runs from the conserved cysteine through the conserved F or W. A D gene is named only where the DNA matches it firmly.

D | J | V | DNA | CDR3
- | TRBJ1-2 | TRBV7-9 | TGTGCCAGCAGCATACAGGGCAGCTTAACTAACTATGGCTACACCTTC | CASSIQGSLTNYGYTF
- | TRBJ1-4 | TRBV6-1 | TGTGCCAGCAGTGAGAGGCCTACTAATGAAAAACTGTTTTTT | CASSERPTNEKLFF
TRBD1 | TRBJ2-3 | TRBV7-2 | TGTGCCAGCAGCTCGACAGGGCCGGCAGATACGCAGTATTTT | CASSSTGPADTQYF
- | TRBJ2-2 | TRBV5-1 | TGCGCCAGCAGCTTTCCTAGTAGTCCCGGGGAGCTGTTTTTT | CASSFPSSPGELFF
TRBD1 | TRBJ2-3 | TRBV4-2 | TGTGCCAGCAGCCAAGTCAGGGGGCGCGCAGATACGCAGTATTTT | CASSQVRGRADTQYF
TRBD1 | TRBJ1-5 | TRBV7-2 | TGTGCCAGCAGCCCGGGACAGGGTTTTCAGCCCCAGCATTTT | CASSPGQGFQPQHF
TRBD2 | TRBJ2-7 | TRBV19 | TGTGCCAGTAGTAGCAGGGAGGGGTTCGGCGAGCAGTACTTC | CASSSREGFGEQYF
TRBD2 | TRBJ2-1 | TRBV6-5 | TGTGCCAGCACCATGAGCGGGAGGGCAAATGAGCAGTTCTTC | CASTMSGRANEQFF
- | TRBJ1-1 | TRBV6-5 | TGTGCCAGCAGTTACCTTGGCGAGGGGGTGGGCACTGAAGCTTTCTTT | CASSYLGEGVGTEAFF
TRBD2 | TRBJ2-1 | TRBV7-3 | TGTGCCAGCAGCCTCCACGGGACTAACAATGAGCAGTTCTTC | CASSLHGTNNEQFF